Listed here are 32 T cell receptor beta chains from one sample, sequenced in a study of T cell responses to AZD1222 COVID-19 vaccine. Sequencing was performed with immunoSEQ multiplex PCR; in TCRdb, only in-frame clones are kept and a portion is missing. Of approximately 140,000 clones detected, under 95% appear once; the ten largest clones hold about 3%. The source was peripheral blood, collected on day 0 of AZD1222 vaccination. These receptors all come from an adult in good health.

The CDR3 region has the DNA TGTGCCAGCAGTTCGGGACAGCTCAATCAGCCCCAGCATTTT. This codes for CASSSGQLNQPQHF. The rearrangement joins TRBV28 to TRBJ1-5, with TRBD1 identical over 7 bases. V gave up 4 bases and J gave up 3 bases; unmatched junction bases: 3. This CDR3 has 14 residues. CDR1 and CDR2 from the germline V gene are MDHEN and SYDVKM.

The J gene is TRBJ1-2, the V gene TRBV18; D is uncertain. Trimming removed 3 bases from V and 4 bases from J, with 9 bases in between. This CDR3 comprises 13 residues. The germline V gene has CDR1 KGHSH and CDR2 LQKENI. In nucleotides, the CDR3 is TGTGCCAGCTCACCGCCTATCCGCTATGGCTACACCTTC. Protein sequence: CASSPPIRYGYTF.

J is TRBJ2-7 and V is TRBV30; 10 nucleotides line up with TRBD1. This CDR3 contains 14 residues. Trimming removed 3 bases from V and 5 bases from J; junction bases left unmatched: 7. The germline CDR1 and CDR2 sequences are GTSNPN and SVGIG (reference sequence). As DNA, the CDR3 is TGTGCCTGGAGCCAGAGGGGACAGGGGAACGAGCAGTACTTC. This encodes CAWSQRGQGNEQYF.

V is TRBV27 and J is TRBJ1-6; D ambiguous. Germline V CDR1 and CDR2: MNHEY, SMNVEV (reference sequence). The CDR3 covers 14 residues. V shed 1 base and J shed 7 bases, with 8 bases lying between them. CDR3 amino acids: CASSLWRGNSPLHF. CDR3 bases: TGTGCCAGCAGTTTATGGCGGGGAAATTCACCCCTCCACTTT.

The gene calls are TRBV30 and TRBJ2-2; the D is unclear. The germline V gene has CDR1 GTSNPN and CDR2 SVGIG (reference sequence). The V and J ends lost 0 bases and 7 bases respectively, with 9 bases between them. This CDR3 is built from 13 residues. The CDR3 reads CAWSVRVVGELFF. Here the CDR3 DNA reads TGTGCCTGGAGTGTTAGAGTGGTCGGGGAGCTGTTTTTT.

A single count supports this clone. The chain combines TRBV11-2 with TRBJ1-5; D is unresolved. Germline assignment: CDR1 SGHAT and CDR2 FQNNGV. V lost 0 bases, J lost 4 bases, and 1 base lay in between. The CDR3 consists of 12 residues. For the CDR3, the DNA is TGTGCCAGCAGCTTAGAGAATCAGCCCCAGCATTTT. Translating gives CASSLENQPQHF.

The chain has TRBV5-8 and TRBJ1-4; 9 nucleotides agree with TRBD1. This CDR3 region has 13 residues. With V trimmed by 5 bases and J by 6 bases, 2 bases remained unmatched. Germline CDR1 reads SGHTS; CDR2 reads YDEGEE. The DNA for the CDR3 is TGTGCCAGCAGGCGGACAGGGGATGAAAAACTGTTTTTT. Protein: CASRRTGDEKLFF.

This sequence joins TRBV28 and TRBJ2-1, with TRBD2 as a possible D gene (5 bases). Trimming pared 6 bases from V and 15 bases from J, leaving 21 bases between. Germline assignment: CDR1 MDHEN and CDR2 SYDVKM. The CDR3 runs 13 residues. Written as DNA, the CDR3 is TGTGCCAGCAGCCTCCCGCGGGTTAGCCCGGCGTTCTTC. It is translated as CASSLPRVSPAFF.

V usage is TRBV5-4 and J usage is TRBJ2-5; D gene ambiguous. The CDR3 has 15 amino acids. CDR1 and CDR2 (germline): SGHNT, YYREEE (reference sequence). V lost 4 bases, J lost 5 bases, and 18 bases lay in between. Written as DNA, the CDR3 is TGTGCCAGCAGCCGTCCTGGAGTAAGGCGGGAGACCCAGTACTTC. As protein: CASSRPGVRRETQYF.

The CDR3 DNA reads as TGTGCCAGCACCCCCTCCGGTAGCTATGGCTACACCTTC. This sequence encodes CASTPSGSYGYTF. This chain connects TRBV12-3 or TRBV12-4 to TRBJ1-2; D not certain. Trimming removed 7 bases from V and 4 bases from J, with 13 bases in between. The CDR3 loop spans 13 amino acids.

The rearrangement uses TRBV7-9 and TRBJ2-7; tentative D call: TRBD2 (6 bases). CDR3 size: 13 residues. The V gene's germline CDR1 is SEHNR and CDR2 FQNEAQ (reference sequence). Trimming pared 1 base from V and 5 bases from J, leaving 9 bases between. The CDR3 sequence: CASSLDWGDEQYF. CDR3 nucleotides: TGTGCCAGCAGCTTAGATTGGGGGGACGAGCAGTACTTC. Full variable domain (outside the CDR3, taken from reference TRBV7-9 and TRBJ2-7): DTGVSQNPRHKITKRGQNVTFRCDPISEHNRLYWYRQTLGQGPEFLTYFQNEAQLEKSRLLSDRFSAERPKGSFSTLEIQRTEQGDSAMYLCASSLDWGDEQYFGPGTRLTVT.

V gene TRBV6-4 combines with J gene TRBJ2-7, with D unresolved. Germline assignment: CDR1 MRHNA and CDR2 SNTAGT. This CDR3 contains 10 residues. Deletions cut 7 bases from V and 6 bases from J, with 7 bases between. The CDR3: CASTPLEQYF. Written as DNA, the CDR3 is TGTGCCAGCACCCCTCTCGAGCAGTACTTC.

CDR3 region: CATSRAGTAPYGYTF. DNA for the CDR3: TGTGCCACCAGCAGAGCCGGGACAGCTCCCTATGGCTACACCTTC. The rearrangement links TRBV15 to TRBJ1-2; TRBD1 agrees at 7 bases. Trimming at V came to 1 base and at J to 4 bases, leaving 6 bases not matched to a gene. CDR3 length: 15 amino acids. Germline-derived CDR1 and CDR2 are LNHNV and YYDKDF (reference sequence).

The rearrangement links TRBV3-1 (or the pseudogene TRBV3-2) to TRBJ1-6; TRBD1 might be the D (5 bases). Germline assignment: CDR1 LGHDT and CDR2 YNNKEL (reference sequence). The CDR3 length is 15 residues. V gave up 2 bases and J gave up 8 bases, with 13 bases separating them. The CDR3 sequence is CASSQTRDDDSPLHF. CDR3 coding DNA: TGTGCCAGCAGCCAAACCAGGGATGATGATTCACCCCTCCACTTT.

The rearrangement uses TRBV3-1 (or the pseudogene TRBV3-2) and TRBJ1-5; D not certain. Per germline, CDR1 LGHDT and CDR2 YNNKEL (reference sequence). This CDR3 has 14 amino acids. The V gene lost 1 base and the J gene lost 6 bases, with 10 bases spanning the gap. DNA of the CDR3: TGTGCCAGCAGCCAAGCCTTGGACTTTCAGCCCCAGCATTTT. Its translation is CASSQALDFQPQHF.

The chain joins TRBV5-6 to TRBJ1-5; D ambiguous. Trimming took off 1 base at V and 11 bases at J, with 16 bases between the two ends. From germline, CDR1 is SGHDT and CDR2 YYEEEE. The length of the CDR3 is 14 residues. The CDR3 loop is CASSLSGMRLAQHF. CDR3 coding DNA: TGTGCCAGCAGCTTGTCGGGGATGAGATTGGCCCAGCATTTT.

The V and J genes are TRBV19 and TRBJ1-4; D gene uncertain. The CDR3 has 15 amino acids. In germline, CDR1 is LNHDA, CDR2 SQIVND (reference sequence). V lost 6 bases, J lost 2 bases, and 13 bases lay in between. CDR3 protein: CASSQQWSTNEKLFF. The CDR3 region has the DNA TGTGCCAGTAGCCAGCAGTGGAGTACTAATGAAAAACTGTTTTTT.

The chain employs TRBV6-5 and TRBJ1-3, with D possibly matching TRBD1 (6 bases). This CDR3 has 15 amino acids. CDR1 MNHEY and CDR2 SVGAGI come from the germline V gene. V lost 4 bases, J lost 0 bases, and 10 bases lay in between. CDR3 in DNA: TGTGCCAGCAGTTGGACAGTGACCTCTGGAAACACCATATATTTT. This translates into CASSWTVTSGNTIYF.

The genes are TRBV3-1 (or the pseudogene TRBV3-2) and TRBJ2-3; TRBD2 might be the D (6 bases). Germline V CDR1 and CDR2: LGHDT, YNNKEL (reference sequence). V lost 4 bases and J 1 base, leaving 15 bases between the germline ends. The CDR3 is 16 residues long. DNA of the CDR3: TGTGCCAGCAGCCGTTCCGGGACGGGGGGCACAGATACGCAGTATTTT. This sequence encodes CASSRSGTGGTDTQYF.

The V and J genes are TRBV2 and TRBJ1-4, with 9 bases that match TRBD1. V was clipped by 7 bases and J by 7 bases; unmatched bases: 4. Germline CDR1 is SNHLY and CDR2 is FYNNEI. This CDR3 has 13 residues. The CDR3: CASKGTGSEKLFF. CDR3 bases: TGTGCCAGCAAAGGGACAGGGAGTGAAAAACTGTTTTTT.

The chain carries TRBV7-2 and TRBJ1-5; a possible D gene is TRBD1 (5 bases). V lost 3 bases and J 4 bases, leaving 13 bases between the germline ends. The CDR3 sequence is 15 residues long. CDR1 is SGHTA, CDR2 FQGNSA, per germline. In DNA, the CDR3 is TGTGCCAGCAGCTTCCCAGAGGAGGGGAATCAGCCCCAGCATTTT. Translation gives CASSFPEEGNQPQHF.

This sequence joins TRBV24-1 and TRBJ2-2, with 9 nucleotides matching TRBD1. V shed 3 bases and J 1 base; nucleotides not matched to a gene: 2. The CDR3 loop spans 16 amino acids. CDR1 is KGHDR, CDR2 SFDVKD, per germline. The CDR3 sequence: CATSDEDRGNTGELFF. DNA of the CDR3: TGTGCCACCAGTGATGAGGACAGGGGGAACACCGGGGAGCTGTTTTTT.

The V and J genes are TRBV7-2 and TRBJ1-2, with 8 bases aligning to TRBD1. J was trimmed by 0 bases and V by 7 bases; bases with no gene match: 4. Germline V CDR1 and CDR2: SGHTA, FQGNSA. The CDR3 has 14 amino acids. The CDR3 DNA reads TGTGCCAGCACCCGGACAGGGCCTAACTATGGCTACACCTTC. It translates to CASTRTGPNYGYTF.

The gene calls are TRBV14 and TRBJ2-7; D is possibly TRBD1 (6 bases). Germline V gene lookup returns CDR1 SGHDN and CDR2 FVKESK. CDR3 size: 12 residues. Trimming pared 7 bases from V and 0 bases from J, leaving 7 bases between. CDR3 DNA sequence: TGTGCCAGCACAGGGGACTCCTACGAGCAGTACTTC. It specifies CASTGDSYEQYF.

The chain joins TRBV6-6 to TRBJ2-1, with D tentatively TRBD1 (6 bases). The germline V gene encodes CDR1 MNHNY and CDR2 SVGAGI (reference sequence). The V gene lost 4 bases and the J gene lost 4 bases, with 8 bases spanning the gap. The CDR3 has 13 residues. The CDR3 reads CASSSDRYNEQFF. Here the CDR3 DNA reads TGTGCCAGCAGTTCCGACAGGTACAATGAGCAGTTCTTC.

The chain recombines TRBV4-2 with TRBJ2-2, with D hard to call. V lost 4 bases to trimming and J lost 1 base, with 4 bases between them. The CDR3 spans 13 residues. Germline V gives CDR1 LGHNA, CDR2 YNFKEQ. CDR3 loop: CASSLLNTGELFF. The CDR3 nucleotides read TGTGCCAGCAGCCTTTTGAACACCGGGGAGCTGTTTTTT.

This chain connects TRBV5-1 to TRBJ2-5, with D perhaps being TRBD1 or TRBD2 (6 bases each). The CDR3 runs 15 residues. Germline V CDR1 and CDR2: SGHRS, YFSETQ. With 7 bases removed from V and 5 bases from J, the gap between germline ends came to 21 bases. The CDR3 region is CASQRRLGGSETQYF. In nucleotides, the CDR3 is TGCGCCAGCCAGAGAAGGCTAGGGGGGTCTGAGACCCAGTACTTC.

The chain couples TRBV19 to TRBJ1-1; no firm D call. V was pared by 7 bases and J by 3 bases, with 15 bases between. In germline, CDR1 is LNHDA, CDR2 SQIVND (reference sequence). The CDR3 covers 14 residues. For the CDR3, the DNA is TGTGCCAGTAAGAGTACCAGGAGAGACACTGAAGCTTTCTTT. It specifies CASKSTRRDTEAFF.

The chain is built from TRBV5-1 and TRBJ2-3; TRBD2 might be the D (5 bases). Trimming shortened V by 4 bases and J by 0 bases, and 15 bases separated the two germline ends. CDR1 is SGHRS and CDR2 is YFSETQ in the germline V gene. The CDR3 is 16 residues long. CDR3 region: CASSIQTRPSTDTQYF. In nucleotides, the CDR3 is TGCGCCAGCAGCATACAAACTAGGCCTAGCACAGATACGCAGTATTTT. Filled out from reference TRBV5-1 and TRBJ2-3, the complete variable domain reads KAGVTQTPRYLIKTRGQQVTLSCSPISGHRSVSWYQQTPGQGLQFLFEYFSETQRNKGNFPGRFSGRQFSNSRSEMNVSTLELGDSALYLCASSIQTRPSTDTQYFGPGTRLTVL.

This clone was seen only once. Other DNA sequences within the sample encode an identical CDR3. The rearrangement links TRBV9 to TRBJ2-5; 12 bases map to TRBD2. The CDR3 contains 15 residues. Germline CDR1 is SGDLS and CDR2 is YYNGEE. The J segment lost 3 bases and the V segment lost 0 bases, leaving 0 bases of the junction unmatched. CDR3 loop: CASSVGLAGEETQYF. DNA for the CDR3: TGTGCCAGCAGCGTAGGACTAGCGGGGGAAGAGACCCAGTACTTC.

This rearrangement joins TRBV15 to TRBJ1-2; possible D gene TRBD1, 6 bases. CDR1 LNHNV and CDR2 YYDKDF come from the germline V gene (reference sequence). Trimming stripped 5 bases from V and 10 bases from J, with 17 bases between. The CDR3 extends over 13 amino acids. CDR3: CATSPSDRYDYTF. The DNA for the CDR3 is TGTGCCACCAGCCCTTCAGACAGGTACGACTACACCTTC. Filled out from reference TRBV15 and TRBJ1-2, the complete variable domain reads DAMVIQNPRYQVTQFGKPVTLSCSQTLNHNVMYWYQQKSSQAPKLLFHYYDKDFNNEADTPDNFQSRRPNTSFCFLDIRSPGLGDTAMYLCATSPSDRYDYTFGSGTRLTVV.

This chain joins TRBV19 and TRBJ1-5, with D possibly matching TRBD1 (5 bases). Germline values: CDR1 LNHDA, CDR2 SQIVND (reference sequence). V was clipped by 6 bases and J by 5 bases, with 17 bases between them. The CDR3 length is 15 residues. CDR3 region: CASRRVGQTDQPQHF. The CDR3 DNA is TGTGCCAGTAGGAGAGTTGGCCAGACAGATCAGCCCCAGCATTTT.